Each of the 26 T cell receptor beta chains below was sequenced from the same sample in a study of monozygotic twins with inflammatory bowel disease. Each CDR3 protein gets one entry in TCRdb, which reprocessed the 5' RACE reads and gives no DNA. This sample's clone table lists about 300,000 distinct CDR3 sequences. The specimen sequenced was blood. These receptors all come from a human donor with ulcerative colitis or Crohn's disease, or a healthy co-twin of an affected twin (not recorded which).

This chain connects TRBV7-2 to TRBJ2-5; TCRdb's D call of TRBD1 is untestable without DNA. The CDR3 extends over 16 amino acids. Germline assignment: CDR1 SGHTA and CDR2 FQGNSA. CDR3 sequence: CASSQLSLGGGETQYF.

This CDR3 reads CASSLEGFETNTGELFF. J is TRBJ2-2 and V is TRBV5-4; TCRdb calls TRBD1, which cannot be checked without DNA. This CDR3 region has 17 residues. From germline, CDR1 is SGHNT and CDR2 YYREEE (reference sequence).

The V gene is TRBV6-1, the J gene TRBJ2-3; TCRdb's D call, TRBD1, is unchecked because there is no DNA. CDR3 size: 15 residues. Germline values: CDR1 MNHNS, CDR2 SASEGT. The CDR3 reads CASQGGLSGSDTQYF.

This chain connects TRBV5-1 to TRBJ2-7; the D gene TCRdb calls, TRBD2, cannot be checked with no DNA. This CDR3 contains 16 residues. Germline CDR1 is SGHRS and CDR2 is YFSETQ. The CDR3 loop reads CASSPYPDGFTYEQYF.

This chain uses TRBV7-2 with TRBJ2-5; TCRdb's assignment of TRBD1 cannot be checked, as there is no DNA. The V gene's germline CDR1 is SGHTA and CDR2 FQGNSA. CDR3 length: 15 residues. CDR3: CASSPTLKGGETQYF.

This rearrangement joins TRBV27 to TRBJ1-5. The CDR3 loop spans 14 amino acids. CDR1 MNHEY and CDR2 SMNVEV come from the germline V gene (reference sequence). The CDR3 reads CASSFSNSNQPQHF.

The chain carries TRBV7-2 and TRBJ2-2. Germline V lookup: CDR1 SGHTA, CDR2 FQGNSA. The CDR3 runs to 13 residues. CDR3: CASSLIRTGELFF.

The CDR3 loop reads CASSRLDDGNTIYF. The chain is built from TRBV14 and TRBJ1-3. Looked up from germline, CDR1 is SGHDN and CDR2 is FVKESK. The CDR3 extends over 14 amino acids.

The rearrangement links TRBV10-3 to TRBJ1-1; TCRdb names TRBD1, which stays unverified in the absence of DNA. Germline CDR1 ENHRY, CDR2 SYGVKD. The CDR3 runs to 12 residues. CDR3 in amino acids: CAISDRGGEAFF.

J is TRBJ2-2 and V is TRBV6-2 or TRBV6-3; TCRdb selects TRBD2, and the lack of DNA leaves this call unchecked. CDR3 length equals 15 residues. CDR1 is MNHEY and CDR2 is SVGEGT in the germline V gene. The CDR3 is CASSYSSGSSGELFF.

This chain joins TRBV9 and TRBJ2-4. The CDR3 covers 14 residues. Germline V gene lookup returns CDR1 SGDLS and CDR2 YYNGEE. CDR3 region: CASSETQGGNIQYF.

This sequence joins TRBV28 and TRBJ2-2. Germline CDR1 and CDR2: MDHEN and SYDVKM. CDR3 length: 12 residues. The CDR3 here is CASTSGTGELFF.

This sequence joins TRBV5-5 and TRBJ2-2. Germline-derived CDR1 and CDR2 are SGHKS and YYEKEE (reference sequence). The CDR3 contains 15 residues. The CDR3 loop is CASSLVTANTGELFF. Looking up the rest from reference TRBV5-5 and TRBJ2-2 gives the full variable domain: DAGVTQSPTHLIKTRGQQVTLRCSPISGHKSVSWYQQVLGQGPQFIFQYYEKEERGRGNFPDRFSARQFPNYSSELNVNALLLGDSALYLCASSLVTANTGELFFGEGSRLTVL.

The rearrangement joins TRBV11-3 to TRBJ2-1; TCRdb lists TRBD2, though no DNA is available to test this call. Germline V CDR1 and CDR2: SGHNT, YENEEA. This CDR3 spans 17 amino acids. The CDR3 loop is CASSLGGIGLADNEQFF.

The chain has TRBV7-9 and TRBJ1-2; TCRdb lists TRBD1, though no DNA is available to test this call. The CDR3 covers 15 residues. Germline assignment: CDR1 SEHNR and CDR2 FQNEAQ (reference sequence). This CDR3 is CASSAAGQANYGYTF. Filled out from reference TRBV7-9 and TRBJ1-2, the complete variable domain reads DTGVSQNPRHKITKRGQNVTFRCDPISEHNRLYWYRQTLGQGPEFLTYFQNEAQLEKSRLLSDRFSAERPKGSFSTLEIQRTEQGDSAMYLCASSAAGQANYGYTFGSGTRLTVV.

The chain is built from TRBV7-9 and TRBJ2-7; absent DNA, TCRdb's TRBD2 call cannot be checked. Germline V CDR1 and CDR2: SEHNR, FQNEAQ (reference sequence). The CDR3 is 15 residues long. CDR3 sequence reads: CASRVLSGGSYEQYF.

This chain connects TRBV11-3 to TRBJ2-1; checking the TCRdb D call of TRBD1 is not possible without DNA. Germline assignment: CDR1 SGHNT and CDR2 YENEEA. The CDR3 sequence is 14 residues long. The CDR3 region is CASSKRTGYNEQFF.

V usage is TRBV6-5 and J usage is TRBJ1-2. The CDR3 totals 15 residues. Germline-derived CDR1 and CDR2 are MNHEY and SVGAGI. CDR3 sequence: CASSYSPQTNYGYTF.

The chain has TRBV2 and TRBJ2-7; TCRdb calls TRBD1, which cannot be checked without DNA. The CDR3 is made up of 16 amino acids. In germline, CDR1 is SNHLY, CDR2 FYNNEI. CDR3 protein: CATSRRRDRVLNEQYF.

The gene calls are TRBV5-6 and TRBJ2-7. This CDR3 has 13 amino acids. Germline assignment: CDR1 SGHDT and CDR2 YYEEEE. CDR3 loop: CASRLVSTYEQYF.

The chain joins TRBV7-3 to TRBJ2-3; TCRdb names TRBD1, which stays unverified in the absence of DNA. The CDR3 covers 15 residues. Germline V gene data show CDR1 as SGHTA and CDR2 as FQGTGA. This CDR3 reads CASSLKGGRTDTQYF.

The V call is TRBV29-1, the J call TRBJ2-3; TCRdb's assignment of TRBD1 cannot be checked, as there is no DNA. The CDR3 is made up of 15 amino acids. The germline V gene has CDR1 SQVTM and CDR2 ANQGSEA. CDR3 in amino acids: CSVGLSGQGRDTQYF.

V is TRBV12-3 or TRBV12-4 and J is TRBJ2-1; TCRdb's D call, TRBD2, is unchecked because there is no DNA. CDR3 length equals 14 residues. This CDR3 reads CASTLGGGADEQFF.

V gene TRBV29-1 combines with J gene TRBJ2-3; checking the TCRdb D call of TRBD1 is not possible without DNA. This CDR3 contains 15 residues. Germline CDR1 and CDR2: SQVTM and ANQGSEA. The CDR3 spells CSVDLDRGPTDTQYF.

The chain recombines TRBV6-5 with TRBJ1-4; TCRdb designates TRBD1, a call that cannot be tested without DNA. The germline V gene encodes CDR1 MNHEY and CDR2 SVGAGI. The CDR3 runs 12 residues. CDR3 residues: CASSSRGEKLFF.

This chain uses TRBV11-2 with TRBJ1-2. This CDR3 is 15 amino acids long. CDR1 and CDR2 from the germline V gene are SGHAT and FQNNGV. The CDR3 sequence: CASSLVLTANYGYTF.